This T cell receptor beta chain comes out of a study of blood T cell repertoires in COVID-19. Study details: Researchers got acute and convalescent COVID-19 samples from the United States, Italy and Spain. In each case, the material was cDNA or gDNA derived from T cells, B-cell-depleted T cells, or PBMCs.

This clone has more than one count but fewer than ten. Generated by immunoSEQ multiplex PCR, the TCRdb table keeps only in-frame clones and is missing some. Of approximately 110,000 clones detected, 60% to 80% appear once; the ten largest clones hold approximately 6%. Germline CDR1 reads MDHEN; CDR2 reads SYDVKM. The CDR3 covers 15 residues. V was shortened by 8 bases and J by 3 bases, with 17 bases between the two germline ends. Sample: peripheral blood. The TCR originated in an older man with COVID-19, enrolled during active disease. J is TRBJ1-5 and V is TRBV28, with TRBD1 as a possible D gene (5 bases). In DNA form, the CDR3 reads TGTGCCAGCCGTACATTGTCGGGGGACAATCAGCCCCAGCATTTT. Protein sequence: CASRTLSGDNQPQHF.